This TCR beta chain comes out of a study of T cell responses to AZD1222 COVID-19 vaccine. Findings of the study overall: Targets within unmutated variant regions were reportedly found for nearly half of spike-specific TCRs. Vaccine-related CD4 TCRs covered spike, predominating at 160-218 and 743-854. Recipients of two AZD1222 doses showed rising Spike-specific TCR breadth and depth.

The repertoire was sequenced with immunoSEQ multiplex PCR; TCRdb's copy has only in-frame clones and lacks some. Among 150,000 to 200,000 clones listed, around 90% were seen once. A remark on this clone: Its antigen is not identified.

Germline trimming cut 3 bases from V and 0 bases from J; bases unmatched to any gene: 8. This CDR3 has 18 amino acids. CDR1 and CDR2 (germline): SGHRS, YFSETQ. The V call is TRBV5-1, the J call TRBJ2-1; the match to TRBD2 covers 11 bases. This sequence originates from an adult who received the MenACWY meningococcal vaccine as a control. This sample comprised peripheral blood, obtained 28 days after the second dose of the MenACWY control vaccine. CDR3 in DNA: TGCGCCAGCAGCTCGGGACTAGCGGCCCATAGCTCCTACAATGAGCAGTTCTTC. Protein: CASSSGLAAHSSYNEQFF. Based on the CDR3 plus reference TRBV5-1 and TRBJ2-1, the full variable domain is KAGVTQTPRYLIKTRGQQVTLSCSPISGHRSVSWYQQTPGQGLQFLFEYFSETQRNKGNFPGRFSGRQFSNSRSEMNVSTLELGDSALYLCASSSGLAAHSSYNEQFFGPGTRLTVL.